This is a list of T cell receptor beta chains from one sample in a study of blood T cell repertoires in COVID-19. TCRdb's table, derived via immunoSEQ multiplex PCR, lists solely in-frame clones and lacks some. The sample contains about 280,000 clones, 80% to 90% of which appear only once. Source material: peripheral blood. Source of these receptors: a woman under 40 with active or convalescent COVID-19. Both conserved end residues are trimmed from each CDR3. Clone size is stated in some rows and not others, as once, few, many or a class when expanded.

clone size	J gene	V gene	CDR3 protein
NA	TRBJ2-5	TRBV5-4	ASSLGLGVRETQY
NA	TRBJ2-5	TRBV5-1	ASSLGLANQETQY
NA	TRBJ2-1	TRBV19	ASRRGLVNEQF
NA	TRBJ2-1	TRBV20-1	SASPGVNEQF
once	TRBJ2-2	TRBV7-9	ASSGRQGPNTGELF
few	TRBJ1-1	TRBV27	ASTTGLSGTEAF
NA	TRBJ1-2	TRBV30	AWSGDRGDGYT
once	TRBJ2-1	TRBV10-2	ATSSRDRGLFPTGNEQF
NA	TRBJ2-1	TRBV4-3	ASSRKGASSSYNEQF
NA	TRBJ1-6	TRBV19	ASSIQGSWSPLH
NA	TRBJ1-2	TRBV18	ASSLDRDRLSYGYT
few	TRBJ1-1	TRBV21-1	ASSTKLSGNTEAF
NA	TRBJ2-6	TRBV7-9	ASSLALSQGSAGANVLT
NA	TRBJ2-7	TRBV2	ASSSGAYEQY
NA	TRBJ2-7	TRBV5-1	ATARDGLYEQY
NA	TRBJ1-6	TRBV9	ASSVQGAENSPLH
NA	TRBJ1-6	TRBV2	ASSRQGRSPLH
NA	TRBJ1-2	TRBV5-1	ASSQTGDYGYT
once	TRBJ1-3	TRBV14	ASSQGGPGNTIY
NA	TRBJ1-1	TRBV30	AWSVRSMRAF
once	TRBJ1-3	TRBV7-2	ASSTRQVVSGNTIY
NA	TRBJ1-4	TRBV6-2/TRBV6-3	ASSYPTPATNEKLF
NA	TRBJ2-3	TRBV4-3	ASADRVADTQY
NA	TRBJ1-6	TRBV6-5	ASSLGVGSYNSPLH
NA	TRBJ1-1	TRBV12-3/TRBV12-4	ASSPATGSEAF
NA	TRBJ2-2	TRBV7-9	ASSKTQQGSYGGTGELF
NA	TRBJ2-1	TRBV6-5	ASSYGTGKGNEQF
NA	TRBJ1-5	TRBV4-3	ASSQDYDRAKPQH
NA	TRBJ1-4	TRBV7-2	ASSQGAIGEKLF
NA	TRBJ1-2	TRBV29-1	SVGEGYGYT
NA	TRBJ1-6	TRBV7-8	ASSFGGSPLH
few	TRBJ2-1	TRBV6-5	ASRIAGAGGEQF
NA	TRBJ2-7	TRBV30	AWREGPGSSYEQY
once	TRBJ1-1	TRBV5-1	ASSGRQGSRTEAF
NA	TRBJ2-1	TRBV3-1/TRBV3-2	ASSLAGGLSLNEQF
NA	TRBJ1-6	TRBV5-1	ASSFEGAQDSPLH
NA	TRBJ2-3	TRBV2	ASRPGLGIDTQY
NA	TRBJ1-2	TRBV5-4	ASSIGQGGGGYT
NA	TRBJ1-3	TRBV30	ASTGSSGNTIY
NA	TRBJ2-5	TRBV7-2	ASSLDYQETQY
NA	TRBJ2-7	TRBV28	ASSPPRTGGGEQY
NA	TRBJ1-6	TRBV9	ASSLIDNSPLH